Here is one TCR beta chain with its context. Antigen specificity is unknown. Profiled with immunoSEQ multiplex PCR; TCRdb holds only in-frame clones, not every one. Among approximately 30,000 clones listed, 82% were seen once. The sample originates from a study of T cells in narcolepsy. Whole-study results and caveats: Autoreactive HCRT-specific and TRIB2-specific clonotypes were marked in same-patient CSF-versus-blood CD4+ comparisons.

Specimen: CD45RA- memory CD4+ T cells from PBMCs. The receptor comes from a human donor with narcolepsy.

The DNA for the CDR3 is TGTGCCAGCAAGCGAGACACCGGGGAGCTGTTTTTT. This codes for CASKRDTGELFF. This rearrangement joins TRBV28 to TRBJ2-2, with D uncertain. In germline, CDR1 is MDHEN, CDR2 SYDVKM. Trimming took off 7 bases at V and 3 bases at J, with 6 bases between the two ends. CDR3 length: 12 residues.